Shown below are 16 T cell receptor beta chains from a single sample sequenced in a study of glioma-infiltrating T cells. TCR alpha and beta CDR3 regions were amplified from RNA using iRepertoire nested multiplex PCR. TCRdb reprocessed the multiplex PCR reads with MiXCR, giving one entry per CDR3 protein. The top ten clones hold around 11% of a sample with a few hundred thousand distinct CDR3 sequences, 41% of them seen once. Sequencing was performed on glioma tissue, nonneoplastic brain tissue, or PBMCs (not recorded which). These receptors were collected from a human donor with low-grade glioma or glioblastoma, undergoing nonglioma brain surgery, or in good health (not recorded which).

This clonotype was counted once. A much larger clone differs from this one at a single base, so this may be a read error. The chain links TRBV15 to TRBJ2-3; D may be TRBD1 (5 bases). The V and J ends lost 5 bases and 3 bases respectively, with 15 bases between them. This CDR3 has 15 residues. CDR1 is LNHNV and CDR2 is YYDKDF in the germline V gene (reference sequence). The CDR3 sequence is CATSVNRFQTDTQYF. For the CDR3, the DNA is TGTGCCACCAGCGTTAACAGGTTCCAAACAGATACGCAGTATTTT.

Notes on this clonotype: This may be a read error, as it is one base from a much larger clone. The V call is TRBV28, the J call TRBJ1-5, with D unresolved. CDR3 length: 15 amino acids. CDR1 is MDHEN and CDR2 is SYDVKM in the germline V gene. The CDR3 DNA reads TGTGCCAGCAGTTTACTCGGTCATAGCAATCAGACCCAGCATTTT. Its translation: CASSLLGHSNQTQHF.

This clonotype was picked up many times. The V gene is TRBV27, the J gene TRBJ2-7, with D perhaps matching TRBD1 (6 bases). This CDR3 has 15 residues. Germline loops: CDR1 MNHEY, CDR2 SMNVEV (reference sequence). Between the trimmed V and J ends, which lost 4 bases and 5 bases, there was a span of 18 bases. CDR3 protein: CASSSYRAGTDEQYF. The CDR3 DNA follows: TGTGCCAGCAGTTCGTACAGGGCCGGAACGGACGAGCAGTACTTC.

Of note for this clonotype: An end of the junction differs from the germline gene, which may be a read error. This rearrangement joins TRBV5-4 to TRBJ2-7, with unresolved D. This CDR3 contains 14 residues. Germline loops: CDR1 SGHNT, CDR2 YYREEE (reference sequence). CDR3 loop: CASSQSLGSYEKYF. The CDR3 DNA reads TGTGCCAGCAGTCAGAGCTTGGGGTCCTACGAGAAGTACTTC.

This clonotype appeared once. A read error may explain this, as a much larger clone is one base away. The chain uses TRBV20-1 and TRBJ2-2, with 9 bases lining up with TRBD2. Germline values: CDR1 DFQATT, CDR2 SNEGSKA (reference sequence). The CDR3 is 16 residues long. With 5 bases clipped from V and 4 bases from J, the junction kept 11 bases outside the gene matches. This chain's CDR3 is CSAGVSGSVGTGELFF. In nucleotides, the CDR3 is TGCAGTGCTGGAGTTAGCGGGAGTGTTGGCACCGGGGAGCTGTTTTTT.

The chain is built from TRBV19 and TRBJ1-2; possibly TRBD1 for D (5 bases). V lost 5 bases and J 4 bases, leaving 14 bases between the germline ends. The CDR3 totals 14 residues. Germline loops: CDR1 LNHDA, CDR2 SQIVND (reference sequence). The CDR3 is CASSQPGAAYGYTF. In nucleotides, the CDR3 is TGTGCCAGTAGTCAGCCCGGGGCAGCCTATGGCTACACCTTC.

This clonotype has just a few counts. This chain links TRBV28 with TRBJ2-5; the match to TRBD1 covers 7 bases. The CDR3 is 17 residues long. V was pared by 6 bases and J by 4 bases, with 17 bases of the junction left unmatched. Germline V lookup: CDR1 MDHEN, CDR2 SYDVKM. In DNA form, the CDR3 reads TGTGCCAGCAGCTCCCCTCGACAGGGCCCCCTCGGAGAGACCCAGTACTTC. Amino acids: CASSSPRQGPLGETQYF.

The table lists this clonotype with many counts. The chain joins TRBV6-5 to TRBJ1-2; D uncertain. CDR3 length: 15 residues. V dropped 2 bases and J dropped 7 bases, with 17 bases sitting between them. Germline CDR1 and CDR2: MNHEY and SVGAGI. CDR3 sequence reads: CASSYPPPGIGGYTF. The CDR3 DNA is TGTGCCAGCAGTTACCCCCCTCCGGGTATCGGTGGCTACACCTTC.

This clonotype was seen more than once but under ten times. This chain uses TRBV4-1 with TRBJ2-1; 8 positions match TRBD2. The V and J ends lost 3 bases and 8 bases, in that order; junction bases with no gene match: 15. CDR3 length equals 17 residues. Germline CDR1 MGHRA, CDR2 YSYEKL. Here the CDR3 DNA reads TGCGCCAGCAGCCACCTCGGGCGGGAGGTCGGGGTAGATGAGCAGTTCTTC. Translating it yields CASSHLGREVGVDEQFF.

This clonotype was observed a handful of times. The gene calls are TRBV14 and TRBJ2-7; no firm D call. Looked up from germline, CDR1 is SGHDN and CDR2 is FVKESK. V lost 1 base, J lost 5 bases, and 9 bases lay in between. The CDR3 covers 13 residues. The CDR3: CASSQGHYDEQYF. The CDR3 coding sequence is TGTGCCAGCAGCCAAGGCCATTACGACGAGCAGTACTTC. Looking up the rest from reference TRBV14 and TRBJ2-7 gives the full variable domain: EAGVTQFPSHSVIEKGQTVTLRCDPISGHDNLYWYRRVMGKEIKFLLHFVKESKQDESGMPNNRFLAERTGGTYSTLKVQPAELEDSGVYFCASSQGHYDEQYFGPGTRLTVT.

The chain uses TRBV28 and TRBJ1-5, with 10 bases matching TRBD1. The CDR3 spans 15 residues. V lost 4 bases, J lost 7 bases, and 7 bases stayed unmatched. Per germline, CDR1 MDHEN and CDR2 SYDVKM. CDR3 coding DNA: TGTGCCAGCAGTTCTATCCGGGACAGGGGCCAGCCCCAGCATTTT. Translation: CASSSIRDRGQPQHF.

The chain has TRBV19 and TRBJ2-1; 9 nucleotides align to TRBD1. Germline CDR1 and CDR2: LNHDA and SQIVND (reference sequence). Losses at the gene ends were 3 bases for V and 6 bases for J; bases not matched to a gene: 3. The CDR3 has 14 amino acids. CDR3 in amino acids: CASSIWTGANEQFF. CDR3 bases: TGTGCCAGTAGTATCTGGACAGGGGCCAATGAGCAGTTCTTC.

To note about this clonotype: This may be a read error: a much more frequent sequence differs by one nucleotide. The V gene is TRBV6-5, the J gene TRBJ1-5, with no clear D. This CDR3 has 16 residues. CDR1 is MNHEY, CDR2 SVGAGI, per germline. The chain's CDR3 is CASLGLVTFGDQPQNF. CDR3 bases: TGTGCCAGTCTCGGGCTGGTGACGTTCGGTGATCAGCCCCAGAATTTT.

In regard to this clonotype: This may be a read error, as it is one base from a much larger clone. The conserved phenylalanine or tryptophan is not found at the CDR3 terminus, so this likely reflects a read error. The CDR3 nucleotides read TGTGCCAGCATACTAGCGGGCACGAACCCCTACAATGAGCAGTTCCTC. Its protein is CASILAGTNPYNEQFL. The chain uses TRBV6-2 or TRBV6-3 and TRBJ2-1; 9 bases match TRBD2. Germline values: CDR1 MNHEY, CDR2 SVGEGT. There are 16 residues in the CDR3. The trim removed 7 bases at V and 2 bases at J, leaving 9 bases unmatched.

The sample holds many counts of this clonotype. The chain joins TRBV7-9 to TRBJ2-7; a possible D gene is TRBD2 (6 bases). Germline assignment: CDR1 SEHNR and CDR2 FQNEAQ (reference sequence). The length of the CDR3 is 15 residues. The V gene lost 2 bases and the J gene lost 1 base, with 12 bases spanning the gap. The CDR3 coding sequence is TGTGCCAGCAGCTTACTATCCAGCGGGTCCTACGAGCAGTACTTC. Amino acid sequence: CASSLLSSGSYEQYF.

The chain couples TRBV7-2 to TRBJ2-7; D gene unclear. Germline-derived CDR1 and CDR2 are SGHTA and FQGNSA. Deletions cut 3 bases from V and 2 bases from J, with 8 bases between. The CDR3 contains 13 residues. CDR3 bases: TGTGCCAGCAGCTTGCACTACACCTACGAGCAGTACTTC. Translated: CASSLHYTYEQYF. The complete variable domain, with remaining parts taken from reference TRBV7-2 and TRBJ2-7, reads GAGVSQSPSNKVTEKGKDVELRCDPISGHTALYWYRQSLGQGLEFLIYFQGNSAPDKSGLPSDRFSAERTGGSVSTLTIQRTQQEDSAVYLCASSLHYTYEQYFGPGTRLTVT.